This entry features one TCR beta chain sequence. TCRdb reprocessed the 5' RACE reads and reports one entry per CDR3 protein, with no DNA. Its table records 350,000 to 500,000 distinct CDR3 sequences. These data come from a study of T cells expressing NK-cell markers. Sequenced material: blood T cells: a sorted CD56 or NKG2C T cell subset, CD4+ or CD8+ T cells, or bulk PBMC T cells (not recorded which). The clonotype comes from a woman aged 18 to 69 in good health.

CDR3 loop: CSARPDLAGGPYTQYF. J is TRBJ2-3 and V is TRBV20-1; TCRdb's D call, TRBD2, is unchecked because there is no DNA. This CDR3 comprises 16 residues. CDR1 is DFQATT, CDR2 SNEGSKA, per germline (reference sequence).